This entry lists 29 T cell receptor beta chains sequenced from one sample in a study of T cell repertoires in cytomegalovirus infection. Each CDR3 protein gets one entry after TCRdb re-called the reads with MiXCR. The repertoire consists of about 320,000 distinct CDR3 sequences, with 9.5% occurring once and the leading ten covering around 4.1%. The sequenced sample consisted of PBMCs. The receptors stem from a human donor in good health (CMV status not recorded). Some clones in this sample may be carry-over from other donors' samples.

A few counts support this clonotype. The J gene is TRBJ2-2, the V gene TRBV20-1, with TRBD2 identical over 8 bases. With 6 bases clipped from V and 4 bases from J, the junction kept 10 bases outside the gene matches. There are 15 residues in the CDR3. From germline, CDR1 is DFQATT and CDR2 SNEGSKA (reference sequence). For the CDR3, the DNA is TGCAGTGCCCAGAGACGGGAGGGGAGCACCGGGGAGCTGTTTTTT. Its translation is CSAQRREGSTGELFF.

This clonotype was observed at least ten times. The chain joins TRBV7-2 to TRBJ2-2, with TRBD1 matching 9 bases. J gave up 4 bases and V 3 bases, and 6 bases lay outside the gene matches. Germline loops: CDR1 SGHTA, CDR2 FQGNSA. This CDR3 comprises 16 residues. The DNA for the CDR3 is TGTGCCAGCAGCTTTGGGGGACAGGGTGCCACCGGGGAGCTGTTTTTT. This sequence encodes CASSFGGQGATGELFF. Based on the CDR3 plus reference TRBV7-2 and TRBJ2-2, the full variable domain is GAGVSQSPSNKVTEKGKDVELRCDPISGHTALYWYRQSLGQGLEFLIYFQGNSAPDKSGLPSDRFSAERTGGSVSTLTIQRTQQEDSAVYLCASSFGGQGATGELFFGEGSRLTVL.

This clonotype was counted only a few times. The rearrangement joins TRBV28 to TRBJ2-5, with 9 bases identical to TRBD1. Trimming took 5 bases from V and 4 from J; bases not matched to a gene: 14. The CDR3 is 17 residues long. CDR1 is MDHEN, CDR2 SYDVKM, per germline. The CDR3 DNA sequence: TGTGCCAGCAGTCCGGGACAGGGTTTGTTGTTTTCAGAGACCCAGTACTTC. Translating gives CASSPGQGLLFSETQYF.

This clonotype was recorded many times. The CDR3 spells CASSFPRPEAFF. CDR3 nucleotides: TGTGCCAGCAGCTTTCCTCGGCCAGAAGCTTTCTTT. This chain links TRBV7-2 with TRBJ1-1; no firm D call. The V gene's germline CDR1 is SGHTA and CDR2 FQGNSA. The CDR3 is 12 amino acids. V was clipped by 3 bases and J by 8 bases, with 10 bases between them.

The chain links TRBV6-5 to TRBJ1-5; TRBD1 agrees at 12 bases. The CDR3 loop spans 18 amino acids. The germline V gene encodes CDR1 MNHEY and CDR2 SVGAGI. V lost 6 bases to trimming and J lost 1 base; unmatched junction nucleotides: 10. CDR3 region: CASSPGQGAGWSNQPQHF. The CDR3 region has the DNA TGTGCCAGCAGCCCGGGACAGGGGGCCGGATGGAGCAATCAGCCCCAGCATTTT.

This clonotype was seen at least ten times. This rearrangement joins TRBV12-3 or TRBV12-4 to TRBJ2-1; possibly TRBD2 for D (6 bases). V was pared by 4 bases and J by 3 bases, with 10 bases between. The CDR3 consists of 14 residues. The CDR3 DNA reads TGTGCCAGCAGTTGGGGGACTGTCTACAATGAGCAGTTCTTC. It is translated as CASSWGTVYNEQFF.

This clonotype was picked up many times. The chain combines TRBV7-6 with TRBJ2-5; possibly TRBD2 for D (6 bases). Looked up from germline, CDR1 is SGHVS and CDR2 is FNYEAQ. CDR3 length equals 16 residues. V lost 1 base to trimming and J lost 4 bases, with 16 bases between them. CDR3 DNA sequence: TGTGCCAGCAGCTTAGACATACCGGGGGATGGAGAGACCCAGTACTTC. This encodes CASSLDIPGDGETQYF.

The chain has TRBV28 and TRBJ2-5; D might be TRBD1 or TRBD2, each matching 5 bases. Germline V gene lookup returns CDR1 MDHEN and CDR2 SYDVKM. The CDR3 totals 15 residues. The germline V and J ends were trimmed by 5 bases and 1 base, with 14 bases remaining between them. The chain's CDR3 is CASSAPRGGQETQYF. The CDR3 DNA follows: TGTGCCAGCAGTGCCCCGAGGGGTGGCCAAGAGACCCAGTACTTC.

Only a few counts were recorded for this clonotype. V usage is TRBV28 and J usage is TRBJ2-6; 9 nucleotides agree with TRBD1. From germline, CDR1 is MDHEN and CDR2 SYDVKM. Trimming cost V 6 bases and J 0 bases; bases outside gene matches: 9. The CDR3 has 18 amino acids. The CDR3 DNA follows: TGTGCCAGCAGGGGGGTCGGGGACAGGGACTCTGGGGCCAACGTCCTGACTTTC. Amino acid sequence: CASRGVGDRDSGANVLTF.

This clonotype showed up many times. V usage is TRBV5-5 and J usage is TRBJ1-2; unclear D gene. CDR3 size: 14 residues. Trimming left V 4 bases short and J 6 bases short, with 16 bases between. Germline CDR1 is SGHKS and CDR2 is YYEKEE (reference sequence). The CDR3 DNA reads as TGTGCCAGCAGCCGCGCCGCGGGTAGTGATGGCTACACCTTC. It is translated as CASSRAAGSDGYTF.

This clonotype was picked up a small number of times. The V call is TRBV19, the J call TRBJ2-3; 12 positions match TRBD2. Germline V gene data show CDR1 as LNHDA and CDR2 as SQIVND (reference sequence). V shed 4 bases, J shed 15 bases, and the junction held 11 bases outside the gene matches. The length of the CDR3 is 14 residues. The CDR3 is CASSTLSTSGSQYF. The CDR3 coding sequence is TGTGCCAGTAGTACATTATCGACTAGCGGGAGTCAATATTTT.

This clonotype was counted many times. The CDR3 loop is CASSFLRDPAGTDTQYF. The CDR3 DNA is TGTGCCAGCAGCTTCCTCCGGGACCCAGCGGGAACCGATACGCAGTATTTT. The chain is built from TRBV7-9 and TRBJ2-3; 7 bases fit TRBD2. The CDR3 extends over 17 amino acids. CDR1 is SEHNR and CDR2 is FQNEAQ in the germline V gene (reference sequence). J gave up 6 bases and V 3 bases, and 15 bases lay outside the gene matches. Based on the CDR3 plus reference TRBV7-9 and TRBJ2-3, the full variable domain is DTGVSQNPRHKITKRGQNVTFRCDPISEHNRLYWYRQTLGQGPEFLTYFQNEAQLEKSRLLSDRFSAERPKGSFSTLEIQRTEQGDSAMYLCASSFLRDPAGTDTQYFGPGTRLTVL.

This clonotype was recorded at least ten times. The chain joins TRBV7-2 to TRBJ1-1; 7 nucleotides align to TRBD1. The length of the CDR3 is 17 residues. Germline CDR1 SGHTA, CDR2 FQGNSA. Germline trimming cut 5 bases from V and 0 bases from J; bases unmatched to any gene: 12. CDR3 nucleotide sequence: TGTGCCAGCAGCCCCCAAGTGGGACAGCGATTGAACACTGAAGCTTTCTTT. Protein product: CASSPQVGQRLNTEAFF.

The V gene is TRBV29-1, the J gene TRBJ1-5; 7 nucleotides line up with TRBD1. The CDR3 runs to 14 residues. V was pared by 5 bases and J by 2 bases, with 6 bases of the junction left unmatched. Germline V gene lookup returns CDR1 SQVTM and CDR2 ANQGSEA. CDR3 coding DNA: TGCAGCGTTCTCGTCGGACAGGGCAATCAGCCCCAGCATTTT. It yields the protein CSVLVGQGNQPQHF. Complete variable domain (other parts from reference TRBV29-1 and TRBJ1-5): SAVISQKPSRDICQRGTSLTIQCQVDSQVTMMFWYRQQPGQSLTLIATANQGSEATYESGFVIDKFPISRPNLTFSTLTVSNMSPEDSSIYLCSVLVGQGNQPQHFGDGTRLSIL.

The rearrangement links TRBV11-2 to TRBJ2-1; D is undetermined. Germline V gene data show CDR1 as SGHAT and CDR2 as FQNNGV. V was pared by 4 bases and J by 6 bases, with 10 bases between. The CDR3 has 13 residues. As DNA, the CDR3 is TGTGCCAGCAGCTCAGGTCTTGTCAATGAGCAGTTCTTC. Its translation: CASSSGLVNEQFF.

This clonotype was recorded at least ten times. The chain has TRBV6-2 or TRBV6-3 and TRBJ2-2; no firm D call. The germline CDR1 and CDR2 sequences are MNHEY and SVGEGT. V gave up 1 base and J gave up 1 base, with 7 bases separating them. The CDR3 is 15 amino acids. In DNA, the CDR3 is TGTGCCAGCAGTTACTACCTCGGGAACACCGGGGAGCTGTTTTTT. Amino acids: CASSYYLGNTGELFF.

The chain combines TRBV5-8 with TRBJ1-4; D call uncertain. CDR1 SGHTS and CDR2 YDEGEE come from the germline V gene. The CDR3 extends over 15 amino acids. The V end lost 4 bases, the J end lost 8 bases, and 18 bases lay between the germline ends. The CDR3 DNA reads TGTGCCAGCAGCGTGACCCGGACGCGATCAGAAAAACTGTTTTTT. This sequence encodes CASSVTRTRSEKLFF.

The table lists this clonotype with a few counts. V gene TRBV7-9 combines with J gene TRBJ1-5, with D hard to call. Germline CDR1 is SEHNR and CDR2 is FQNEAQ (reference sequence). Between the trimmed V and J ends, which lost 5 bases and 11 bases, there was a span of 13 bases. The CDR3 runs to 12 residues. CDR3 residues: CASSLEGRAQHF. The CDR3 nucleotides read TGTGCCAGCAGCCTCGAAGGGAGGGCCCAGCATTTT.

This clonotype was detected ten times or more. The gene calls are TRBV7-2 and TRBJ2-6; D gene ambiguous. Per the germline V gene, CDR1 is SGHTA and CDR2 is FQGNSA. The CDR3 extends over 14 amino acids. Trimming pared 1 base from V and 11 bases from J, leaving 12 bases between. In DNA, the CDR3 is TGTGCCAGCAGCTTAGGACCGTTCTCGGACGTCCTGACTTTC. The encoded protein is CASSLGPFSDVLTF. Full variable domain (remainder filled in from reference TRBV7-2 and TRBJ2-6): GAGVSQSPSNKVTEKGKDVELRCDPISGHTALYWYRQSLGQGLEFLIYFQGNSAPDKSGLPSDRFSAERTGGSVSTLTIQRTQQEDSAVYLCASSLGPFSDVLTFGAGSRLTVL.

The J gene is TRBJ2-1, the V gene TRBV11-2, with TRBD2 identical over 7 bases. The length of the CDR3 is 18 residues. From germline, CDR1 is SGHAT and CDR2 FQNNGV. The J segment lost 0 bases and the V segment lost 2 bases, leaving 10 bases of the junction unmatched. The CDR3 DNA sequence: TGTGCCAGCAGCTTAAGGGCCCTCCCGGGGGGCTCCTACAATGAGCAGTTCTTC. Its translation: CASSLRALPGGSYNEQFF.

In its sample, this clonotype was seen a few times. This chain uses TRBV6-2 or TRBV6-3 with TRBJ1-1; D call uncertain. CDR1 is MNHEY, CDR2 SVGEGT, per germline. Trimming cost V 0 bases and J 5 bases, with 7 bases left between them. This CDR3 region has 13 residues. CDR3 sequence (DNA): TGTGCCAGCAGTTACTCGTCTCCGACTGAAGCTTTCTTT. Translating it yields CASSYSSPTEAFF.

This clonotype has just a few counts. This chain uses TRBV20-1 with TRBJ2-3, with TRBD2 identical over 14 bases. Trimming took 5 bases from V and 4 from J; bases not matched to a gene: 5. The CDR3 has 15 amino acids. The germline CDR1 and CDR2 sequences are DFQATT and SNEGSKA (reference sequence). Here the CDR3 DNA reads TGCAGTGCTGTAGGACTAGCGGGGGGCTCAGATACGCAGTATTTT. Translation gives CSAVGLAGGSDTQYF.

This clonotype was picked up a small number of times. This chain joins TRBV12-3 or TRBV12-4 and TRBJ1-4; D possibly corresponds to TRBD1 (5 bases). V lost 6 bases to trimming and J lost 7 bases, with 15 bases between them. The CDR3 spans 14 residues. The CDR3 region is CASRGSDGTEKLFF. The CDR3 coding sequence is TGTGCCAGCAGGGGGTCCGATGGGACTGAAAAACTGTTTTTT.

This clonotype has a handful of counts. The rearrangement links TRBV27 to TRBJ2-1; 10 nucleotides agree with TRBD2. The V and J ends lost 4 bases and 7 bases, in that order; junction bases with no gene match: 7. The CDR3 sequence is 15 residues long. Looked up from germline, CDR1 is MNHEY and CDR2 is SMNVEV (reference sequence). The CDR3 loop reads CASSSSGSFWNEQFF. CDR3 nucleotides: TGTGCCAGCAGTTCTAGCGGGAGTTTCTGGAATGAGCAGTTCTTC.

This clonotype was observed a handful of times. The chain joins TRBV12-5 to TRBJ1-1, with TRBD1 as a possible D gene (6 bases). The CDR3 covers 16 residues. Between the trimmed V and J ends, which lost 7 bases and 0 bases, there was a span of 18 bases. Germline CDR1 LGHNT, CDR2 FRNRAP. The CDR3 sequence is CASALGQTILNTEAFF. In DNA, the CDR3 is TGTGCTAGTGCCCTAGGACAGACTATATTGAACACTGAAGCTTTCTTT.

The V gene is TRBV20-1, the J gene TRBJ1-2; a weak D match, TRBD1 (5 bases). The CDR3 covers 15 residues. V was pared by 1 base and J by 3 bases, with 15 bases between. Germline values: CDR1 DFQATT, CDR2 SNEGSKA (reference sequence). CDR3 region: CSARVGDGPYYGYTF. In DNA form, the CDR3 reads TGCAGTGCTAGAGTTGGGGACGGCCCCTACTATGGCTACACCTTC.

The CDR3 loop reads CASSFDSTRDGYTF. Here the CDR3 DNA reads TGTGCCAGCAGCTTCGATTCGACCCGGGATGGCTACACCTTC. The rearrangement links TRBV7-6 to TRBJ1-2; D gene unclear. The V end was cut by 3 bases, the J end by 6 bases, with 14 bases between. The CDR3 consists of 14 residues. The V gene's germline CDR1 is SGHVS and CDR2 FNYEAQ.

The chain links TRBV28 to TRBJ2-7; TRBD1 matches at 11 bases. With V trimmed by 1 base and J by 4 bases, 3 bases remained unmatched. The CDR3 is made up of 15 amino acids. Germline loops: CDR1 MDHEN, CDR2 SYDVKM. The CDR3 DNA follows: TGTGCCAGCAGTTTATTTGGACAGGGGGCTTACGAGCAGTACTTC. Protein sequence: CASSLFGQGAYEQYF.

This clonotype was observed at least ten times. The rearrangement joins TRBV11-2 to TRBJ1-2; D unresolved. The CDR3 extends over 14 amino acids. Trimming took 5 bases from V and 4 from J, leaving 14 bases between them. The germline CDR1 and CDR2 sequences are SGHAT and FQNNGV. The chain's CDR3 is CASSVMSETYGYTF. The CDR3 DNA is TGTGCCAGCAGCGTAATGAGCGAAACCTATGGCTACACCTTC.